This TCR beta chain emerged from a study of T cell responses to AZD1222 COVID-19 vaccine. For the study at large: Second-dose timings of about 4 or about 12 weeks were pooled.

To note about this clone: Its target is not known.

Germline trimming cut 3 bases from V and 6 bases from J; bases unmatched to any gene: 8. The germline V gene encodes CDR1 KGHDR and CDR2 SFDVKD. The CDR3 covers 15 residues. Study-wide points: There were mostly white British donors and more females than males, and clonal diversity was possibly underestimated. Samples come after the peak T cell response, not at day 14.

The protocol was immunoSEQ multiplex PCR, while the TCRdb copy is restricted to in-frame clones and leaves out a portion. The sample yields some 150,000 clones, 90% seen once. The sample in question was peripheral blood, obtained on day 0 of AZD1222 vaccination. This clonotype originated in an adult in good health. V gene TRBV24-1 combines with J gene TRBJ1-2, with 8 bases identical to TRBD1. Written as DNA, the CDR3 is TGTGCCACCAGTGATCCGTCAGGGGGCCTGGATGGCTACACCTTC. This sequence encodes CATSDPSGGLDGYTF.